Given below is one T cell receptor beta chain in context. As yet, its antigen is unknown. The CDR3 is 15 amino acids. The ends were cut back, 0 bases at V and 2 bases at J, with 8 bases in the middle. Germline V CDR1 and CDR2: SGHTA, FQGNSA. The donors were in the approximately 120-subject validation cohort; that cohort was separate from the approximately 730-subject first cohort. The record originates from a study of cytomegalovirus exposure and HLA in healthy donors. Study conclusions and caveats: The classifier was said to identify cytomegalovirus status with high specificity and sensitivity. Among the CMV-associated chains, a few were confirmed in vitro as specific for CMV antigens.

Only in-frame clones appear in the TCRdb table, and some are missing; sequencing was by immunoSEQ multiplex PCR. The sample shows roughly 120,000 clones, more than 70% of them seen only once. The receptor comes from a woman younger than 30 in good health and CMV-seronegative. The V gene is TRBV7-2, the J gene TRBJ2-1; D not certain. Sequencing was done on a sample of PBMCs. CDR3 in amino acids: CASSLARQAYNEQFF. The CDR3 region has the DNA TGTGCCAGCAGCTTAGCCCGGCAGGCCTACAATGAGCAGTTCTTC.